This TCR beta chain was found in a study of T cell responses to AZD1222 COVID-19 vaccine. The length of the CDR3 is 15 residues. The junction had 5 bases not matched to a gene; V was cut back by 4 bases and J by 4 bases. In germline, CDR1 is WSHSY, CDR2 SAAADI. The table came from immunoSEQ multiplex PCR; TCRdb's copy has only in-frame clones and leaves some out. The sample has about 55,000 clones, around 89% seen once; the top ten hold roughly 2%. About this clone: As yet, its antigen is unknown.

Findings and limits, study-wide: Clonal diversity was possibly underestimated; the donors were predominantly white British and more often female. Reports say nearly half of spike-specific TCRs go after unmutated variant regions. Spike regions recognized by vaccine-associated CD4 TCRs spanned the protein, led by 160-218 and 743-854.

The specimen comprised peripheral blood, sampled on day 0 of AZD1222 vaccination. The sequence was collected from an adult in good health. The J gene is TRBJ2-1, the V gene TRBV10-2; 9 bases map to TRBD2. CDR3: CASSGAGGPYNEQFF. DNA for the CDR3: TGCGCCAGCAGTGGAGCGGGAGGACCTTACAATGAGCAGTTCTTC.